The rows below give T cell receptor beta chains drawn from one sample of a study of graft-versus-host responses after intestinal transplantation. These TCRs are of unknown antigen specificity. Assay used: immunoSEQ multiplex PCR; TCRdb lists only in-frame clones, some missing. The sample comprises approximately 90,000 clones, around 93% of which are singletons, and around 7.6% rests with the top ten. This specimen consisted of unstimulated CD8+ T cells sorted from spleen or lymph node cells, obtained before transplant. The origin of the receptors is a human donor who was the organ donor for an intestinal transplant. Each CDR3 is given without its conserved first and last residue. The order of the fields is V gene, CDR3 length, CDR3 protein.

V: TRBV14
length: 14
CDR3: ASSQGWGPSTDTQY

V: TRBV30
length: 15
CDR3: AWDLYRDRGASYEQY

V: TRBV6-1
length: 11
CDR3: ASNEDGNYEQY

V: TRBV4-1
length: 14
CDR3: ASSQEGLAGGTEQF

V: TRBV4-2
length: 11
CDR3: ASSPGVGTEAF

V: TRBV5-1
length: 10
CDR3: ASSGQTPEQF

V: TRBV5-3
length: 18
CDR3: ARSFAVVAGLSSGANVLT

V: TRBV27
length: 12
CDR3: ASSLSRAGYEQY

V: TRBV19
length: 13
CDR3: ASGMTRGANYGYT

V: TRBV9
length: 14
CDR3: ASSAYGTGGTDTQY

V: TRBV6-1
length: 14
CDR3: ASSVGGGGRLYEQY

V: TRBV5-1
length: 10
CDR3: ASKRGGTEAF

V: TRBV5-4
length: 11
CDR3: ASSLMGTDTQY

V: TRBV19
length: 14
CDR3: ASSIVGGGTNQPQH

V: TRBV23-1
length: 10
CDR3: ARGQGMDEQF

V: TRBV5-1
length: 12
CDR3: ASSFSGGRNEQF

V: TRBV27
length: 11
CDR3: ASSFNEDNEQF

V: TRBV11-2
length: 9
CDR3: ASSWAYEQY

V: TRBV6-5
length: 11
CDR3: ATGQGSNYGYT

V: TRBV14
length: 10
CDR3: ASSQGGAEAF

V: TRBV27
length: 13
CDR3: ASRPGWTTNEKLF

V: TRBV5-1
length: 16
CDR3: ASSLGQGWGEIVYEQY

V: TRBV27
length: 12
CDR3: ASSYREAYNEQF

V: TRBV27
length: 13
CDR3: ASSSGGWGYNEQF

V: TRBV29-1
length: 11
CDR3: SVEKGGRTEAF

V: TRBV6-1
length: 13
CDR3: ASSESVGGLYEQY

V: TRBV4-1
length: 16
CDR3: ASSQLGLAVINTGELF

V: TRBV14
length: 11
CDR3: ASSQYAEETQY

V: TRBV9
length: 13
CDR3: ASSVDDLGGYGYT

V: TRBV5-4
length: 12
CDR3: ASSPDSRNTEAF

V: TRBV19
length: 12
CDR3: ASSILSSNYGYT

V: TRBV7-2
length: 16
CDR3: ASSLGLAGVGSYNEQF

V: TRBV2
length: 12
CDR3: ASSRAPGATEAF

V: TRBV12-5
length: 12
CDR3: ASSMASLTDTQY

V: TRBV6-1
length: 11
CDR3: ASSDWGALGYT

V: TRBV7-6
length: 9
CDR3: ASSLGPVKY

V: TRBV11-2
length: 13
CDR3: ASSLRRGGEETQY

V: TRBV27
length: 11
CDR3: ASSWTGVTEAF

V: TRBV29-1
length: 13
CDR3: SVEDLGQANYGYT

V: TRBV5-4
length: 12
CDR3: ASSRDSNTGELF

V: TRBV11-1
length: 15
CDR3: ASSLSPAYPSTDTQY

V: TRBV9
length: 13
CDR3: ASSVDGITGTEAF